This T cell receptor (beta chain) is from a study of beta chain features in type 1 diabetes. TCRB transcripts that were expressed got sequenced, as all of the isolated RNA had been reverse transcribed. The data were produced by immunoSEQ multiplex PCR, yet TCRdb's version contains in-frame clones alone and is incomplete. Of about 360,000 clones listed, roughly 13% are singletons. Comment on this clone: What it recognizes is unknown.

The germline V gene has CDR1 KGHSH and CDR2 LQKENI. The V and J ends lost 3 bases and 2 bases, in that order; junction bases with no gene match: 8. This CDR3 is built from 16 residues. The study, taken as a whole, reports: Any HLA type influence on TCRB rearrangement was left unresolved here. It was among patients, rather than healthy donors, that naive, central memory and Treg TCRB repertoires appeared more similar.

The sequence was obtained from a man aged 18 to 29 in good health. The chain recombines TRBV18 with TRBJ2-7; 9 nucleotides line up with TRBD2. Input material: naive CD4+ T cells from blood. The CDR3 sequence is CASSPALLAGTYEQYF. In DNA form, the CDR3 reads TGTGCCAGCTCACCTGCGTTGCTAGCGGGAACCTACGAGCAGTACTTC.